The clone carrying this T cell receptor beta chain turned up a few times. Its specificity is unknown. The CDR3 has 15 amino acids. V lost 0 bases, J lost 0 bases, and 9 bases lay in between. Germline V gives CDR1 SGHDT, CDR2 YYEEEE. This entry belongs to a study of early T cells in non-severe SARS-CoV-2 infection. Study-wide context: Chains from this unsorted whole-blood bulk RNA could not be paired. Whole-study findings and limits: The VDJdb matching leaned toward anti-spike CD8 responses and overlooked private and CD4 specificities.

Individual cDNA molecules each received unique molecular identifiers attached to them. Each CDR3 protein is one row after TCRdb ran MiXCR on the 5' RACE reads. The sample has 85,000 to 95,000 distinct CDR3 sequences; roughly 15% are singletons. Sequenced material: whole blood. This receptor was taken from an adult who was a healthcare worker with PCR-confirmed SARS-CoV-2 infection or an uninfected control (not recorded which). The rearrangement links TRBV5-6 to TRBJ1-1; TRBD1 might be the D (5 bases). The DNA of the CDR3 is TGTGCCAGCAGCTTGGATGGGGGTATGAACACTGAAGCTTTCTTT. Translation gives CASSLDGGMNTEAFF.